The 10 T cell receptor beta chains presented below share a single source sample, sequenced in a study of shared clonotypes between healthy human individuals. Assay used: immunoSEQ multiplex PCR; TCRdb lists only in-frame clones, some missing. The sample has about 460,000 clones, roughly three quarters seen once. The sample comprised PBMCs. The receptors were sampled from a woman in her thirties or forties in good health. Some clones in this sample may be carry-over from other donors' samples.

The V and J genes are TRBV19 and TRBJ2-7; D tentatively reads TRBD1 or TRBD2 (5 bases each). Trimming took off 5 bases at V and 7 bases at J, with 12 bases between the two ends. The CDR3 runs 12 residues. Germline CDR1 is LNHDA and CDR2 is SQIVND (reference sequence). CDR3 protein: CASSYRDDEQYF. In nucleotides, the CDR3 is TGTGCCAGTAGTTACCGGGACGATGAGCAGTACTTC.

The rearrangement uses TRBV7-3 and TRBJ2-1, with 9 nucleotides matching TRBD2. This CDR3 region has 14 residues. V shed 5 bases, J shed 8 bases, and the junction held 7 bases outside the gene matches. Germline assignment: CDR1 SGHTA and CDR2 FQGTGA. The DNA of the CDR3 is TGTGCCAGCAGCCCGGTTAGCGGGAGCCATGAGCAGTTCTTC. Amino acid sequence: CASSPVSGSHEQFF.

J is TRBJ1-1 and V is TRBV2, with 7 bases that match TRBD1. The CDR3 runs to 13 residues. Germline CDR1 and CDR2: SNHLY and FYNNEI. The junction had 1 base not matched to a gene; V was cut back by 3 bases and J by 3 bases. The DNA for the CDR3 is TGTGCCAGCAGTGACCAGGGGGACACTGAAGCTTTCTTT. This codes for CASSDQGDTEAFF.

With regard to this clone: This likely comes from a read error, as the CDR3 has no conserved phenylalanine or tryptophan at its end. V is TRBV4-2 and J is TRBJ2-7, with 7 bases lining up with TRBD2. Germline CDR1 is LGHNA and CDR2 is YNFKEQ. The CDR3 has 15 residues. CDR3 sequence (DNA): TGTACCAGCAGCCGACTAGCCGAGGGCTCCTACGAGCAGTACCTC. Translated, it gives CTSSRLAEGSYEQYL.

V is TRBV7-8 and J is TRBJ2-7; D gene uncertain. Germline lookup yields CDR1 SGHVS and CDR2 FQNEAQ. Between the trimmed V and J ends, which lost 5 bases and 4 bases, there was a span of 6 bases. The CDR3 covers 11 residues. The CDR3 DNA is TGTGCCAGCAGCGCACAATACGAGCAGTACTTC. Amino acids: CASSAQYEQYF. Full variable domain (outside the CDR3, taken from reference TRBV7-8 and TRBJ2-7): GAGVSQSPRYKVAKRGQDVALRCDPISGHVSLFWYQQALGQGPEFLTYFQNEAQLDKSGLPSDRFFAERPEGSVSTLKIQRTQQEDSAVYLCASSAQYEQYFGPGTRLTVT.

With regard to this clone: One end of the junction is discordant with germline, which a read error may explain. The rearrangement joins TRBV5-1 to TRBJ2-7; D is perhaps TRBD1 or TRBD2 (6 bases each). Germline CDR1 and CDR2: SGHRS and YFSETQ. The CDR3 sequence is 15 residues long. The CDR3 loop is CASSFLRGGIYEQYF. In DNA, the CDR3 is TGTGCCAGCAGCTTCCTTAGAGGGGGGATCTACGAGCAGTACTTC.

Turning to this clone: Other DNA variants within this sample encode the same CDR3. The CDR3 region has the DNA TGTGCCACCAGCAGAGATCGCGGTAGCTCTGGAAACACCATATATTTT. It specifies CATSRDRGSSGNTIYF. The rearrangement uses TRBV15 and TRBJ1-3; D unclear. CDR3 size: 16 residues. Trimming stripped 0 bases from V and 0 bases from J, with 9 bases between. Germline V gives CDR1 LNHNV, CDR2 YYDKDF (reference sequence).

This clone has just one count. The rearrangement uses TRBV19 and TRBJ1-3; D is uncertain. CDR3 size: 15 residues. Trimming took 9 bases from V and 0 from J, leaving 15 bases between them. Germline V gene data show CDR1 as LNHDA and CDR2 as SQIVND (reference sequence). As DNA, the CDR3 is TGTGCCAGCAATGCCCAGTCGAGCTCTGGAAACACCATATATTTT. Its protein is CASNAQSSSGNTIYF.

Worth noting for this clone: It is likely a read error, because the conserved phenylalanine at the end of the CDR3 is missing. The chain combines TRBV4-1 with TRBJ2-2, with 8 bases that match TRBD2. This CDR3 contains 17 residues. J lost 7 bases, V lost 6 bases, and 16 bases had no gene match. Germline CDR1 is MGHRA and CDR2 is YSYEKL. CDR3 protein: CASRVYDSAGANGELFL. CDR3 DNA sequence: TGCGCCAGCAGGGTTTATGATTCAGCGGGAGCAAACGGGGAGCTGTTTCTT.

This chain uses TRBV18 with TRBJ2-7; 7 bases are a match to TRBD1. The CDR3 loop spans 13 amino acids. Germline trimming cut 6 bases from V and 2 bases from J; bases unmatched to any gene: 4. Germline V gives CDR1 KGHSH, CDR2 LQKENI. CDR3 in DNA: TGTGCCAGCTCCCTCACAGGGGCCTACGAGCAGTACTTC. It translates to CASSLTGAYEQYF.